The rows below give T cell receptor beta chains drawn from one sample of a study of T cell changes during pregnancy in multiple sclerosis. TCRdb's copy holds only in-frame clones and misses some; the assay was immunoSEQ multiplex PCR. The table records roughly 40,000 clones, around 94% of them present only once. Specimen: peripheral blood, collected in the third trimester of pregnancy. Every receptor here comes from a female donor with multiple sclerosis, enrolled in a pregnancy study. The CDR3 runs from the conserved cysteine through the conserved F or W. A D gene is named only where the DNA matches it firmly. Part of the rows lack a size; the others show once, few, many or a class for expanded clones.

D gene	clone size	V gene	J gene	CDR3 DNA	CDR3 protein
-	-	TRBV2	TRBJ1-2	TGTGCCAGAGCGCCCAAGGGGCGCGAGGGCTACACCTTC	CARAPKGREGYTF
TRBD1	-	TRBV6-6	TRBJ1-5	TGTGCCAGCAGTTCAGGGGGCGGCAATCAGCCCCAGCATTTT	CASSSGGGNQPQHF
TRBD1	-	TRBV5-1	TRBJ2-5	TGCGCCAGCAGCTTAGCCGGGACAGGACAAGAGACCCAGTACTTC	CASSLAGTGQETQYF
-	-	TRBV7-2	TRBJ2-1	TGTGCCAGCAGCTTTCGGACGGGGAGCTCCTACAATGAGCAGTTCTTC	CASSFRTGSSYNEQFF
TRBD1	-	TRBV7-7	TRBJ2-5	TGTGCCAGCAGCCCTGACAGGGTTTCTCAGACCCAGTACTTC	CASSPDRVSQTQYF
-	once	TRBV7-3	TRBJ2-2	TGTGCCAGCAGCGGGACAAACACCGGGGAGCTGTTTTTT	CASSGTNTGELFF
-	-	TRBV4-3	TRBJ1-1	TGCGCCAGCAGCTTAGACTGGGGCTCGAGCTCCTACACTGAAGCTTTCTTT	CASSLDWGSSSYTEAFF
-	-	TRBV6-1	TRBJ1-3	TGTGCCAGCAGCAACCACAGGGGAAACACCATATATTTT	CASSNHRGNTIYF
TRBD1	-	TRBV4-1	TRBJ2-3	TGCGCCAGCAGCCAAGATCGGCGGACAGGGGGGAATACGCAGTATTTT	CASSQDRRTGGNTQYF
-	-	TRBV7-2	TRBJ2-1	TGTGCCAGCAGCTGGGACTTATACAATGAGCAGTTCTTC	CASSWDLYNEQFF
TRBD2	-	TRBV18	TRBJ2-3	TGTGCCAGCTCACCACTAGCGGGTTCTAGCACAGATACGCAGTATTTT	CASSPLAGSSTDTQYF
-	-	TRBV4-3	TRBJ2-5	TGCGCCAGCATCGCAACAGGTCGGGGGATTCTGGGGGAGACCCAGTACTTC	CASIATGRGILGETQYF
TRBD1	few	TRBV30	TRBJ1-6	TGTGCCTGGAGTATGAGGGCAGGGGGCTTGGGTTCCTATAATTCACCCCTCCACTTT	CAWSMRAGGLGSYNSPLHF
-	-	TRBV19	TRBJ1-1	TGTGCCAGTACCCTATTGGGGGGGGGCGAAGCTTTCTTT	CASTLLGGGEAFF
-	-	TRBV5-6	TRBJ2-1	TGTGCCAGCAGCTCACCCACTCGTTACAATGAGCAGTTCTTC	CASSSPTRYNEQFF
-	-	TRBV11-1	TRBJ2-7	TGTGCCAGCAGCTTAGTGGAATATAGCGGAACCTACGAGCAGTACTTC	CASSLVEYSGTYEQYF
TRBD1	-	TRBV27	TRBJ1-5	TGTGCCAGCAGTTTAGGCCGGACAGGGGGCGCGAATCAGCCCCAGCATTTT	CASSLGRTGGANQPQHF
TRBD1	-	TRBV29-1	TRBJ1-2	TGCAGCGCTAACGGACAGGGCTTGCGGGGCTACACCTTC	CSANGQGLRGYTF
-	once	TRBV30	TRBJ1-5	TGTGCCTGGAGTCCTGTTAATAGCAATCAGCCCCAGCATTTT	CAWSPVNSNQPQHF
-	once	TRBV6-6	TRBJ1-1	TGTGCCAGCAACCGCGCGACTGAAGCTTTCTTT	CASNRATEAFF
-	once	TRBV15	TRBJ1-4	TGTGCCACCAGCAGAGATCGGAGGGCGACTAATGAAAAACTGTTTTTT	CATSRDRRATNEKLFF
TRBD2	-	TRBV6-5	TRBJ2-1	TGTGCCAGCAGTGTGCTGGCGGGAGAAGGGAATGAGCAGTTCTTC	CASSVLAGEGNEQFF
-	once	TRBV9	TRBJ2-7	TGTGCCAGCAGCGTAGTCGGAGGAGCCGAGCAGTACTTC	CASSVVGGAEQYF
TRBD2	-	TRBV5-1	TRBJ2-5	TGCGCCAGCAGCTTCGGGACTAGCGGGTTGGAGCAGTACTTC	CASSFGTSGLEQYF
TRBD2	-	TRBV7-3	TRBJ2-5	TGTGCCAGCAGCTTATCTTCCGGGGGGGGACAAGAGACCCAGTACTTC	CASSLSSGGGQETQYF
TRBD1	-	TRBV19	TRBJ1-5	TGTGCCAGTAGTATACGTCCAGGGGGCTGGCCCCAGCATTTT	CASSIRPGGWPQHF